Shown below are 29 T cell receptor beta chains from a single sample sequenced in a study of CD8 T cells in Susac syndrome. A quantity of about 0.5 to 1 ug RNA underwent reverse transcription using random hexamers. Using its own MiXCR run on the immunoSEQ multiplex PCR reads, TCRdb lists one record per CDR3 protein. Among roughly 200,000 distinct CDR3 sequences listed, around 96% were seen once. Sequenced material: CD4+ T cells from PBMCs. Receptors originate from a human donor in good health.

This sequence joins TRBV4-1 and TRBJ2-1; 12 positions agree with TRBD2. V was pared by 2 bases and J by 4 bases, with 3 bases of the junction left unmatched. There are 16 residues in the CDR3. In germline, CDR1 is MGHRA, CDR2 YSYEKL. CDR3 nucleotides: TGCGCCAGCAGCCAACCTCTAGCGGGAGGGTACAATGAGCAGTTCTTC. This gives the protein CASSQPLAGGYNEQFF.

This clonotype was detected only once. The chain combines TRBV30 with TRBJ2-6; maybe TRBD1 (5 bases). This CDR3 comprises 14 residues. The V end lost 2 bases, the J end lost 3 bases, and 8 bases lay between the germline ends. The germline V gene has CDR1 GTSNPN and CDR2 SVGIG (reference sequence). The CDR3 DNA is TGTGCCTGGAGTTGGGGCGGTGGGGCCAACGTCCTGACTTTC. It specifies CAWSWGGGANVLTF.

The chain uses TRBV7-9 and TRBJ1-4, with a possible D match to TRBD1 (6 bases). V was cut by 8 bases and J by 4 bases, with 14 bases left in between. This CDR3 is built from 14 residues. Germline V gene lookup returns CDR1 SEHNR and CDR2 FQNEAQ (reference sequence). CDR3: CASVGTLGNEKLFF. The CDR3 DNA follows: TGTGCCAGCGTGGGGACACTTGGTAATGAAAAACTGTTTTTT.

The rearrangement joins TRBV30 to TRBJ1-5; D not resolved. V lost 3 bases and J 4 bases, leaving 7 bases between the germline ends. The CDR3 length is 12 residues. Germline CDR1 reads GTSNPN; CDR2 reads SVGIG (reference sequence). The CDR3, as DNA: TGTGCCTGGAGCGACCTGAATCAGCCCCAGCATTTT. Translating gives CAWSDLNQPQHF.

This chain connects TRBV7-9 to TRBJ2-7; D remains ambiguous. With 7 bases removed from V and 1 base from J, the gap between germline ends came to 5 bases. CDR3 length: 11 amino acids. Per germline, CDR1 SEHNR and CDR2 FQNEAQ (reference sequence). DNA for the CDR3: TGTGCCAGCACTGGATCCTACGAGCAGTACTTC. Protein product: CASTGSYEQYF.

V usage is TRBV24-1 and J usage is TRBJ2-3; maybe TRBD2 (6 bases). Germline V gives CDR1 KGHDR, CDR2 SFDVKD. V dropped 5 bases and J dropped 5 bases, with 13 bases sitting between them. The CDR3 has 14 amino acids. DNA of the CDR3: TGTGCCACCAGTGTTCGGGAGTCAATAGATACGCAGTATTTT. It is translated as CATSVRESIDTQYF.

V is TRBV12-3 or TRBV12-4 and J is TRBJ1-2; 8 bases align to TRBD1. Trimming removed 3 bases from V and 6 bases from J; junction bases left unmatched: 3. The CDR3 has 13 residues. Here the CDR3 reads CASSFVQGDGYTF. The CDR3 coding sequence is TGTGCCAGCAGTTTTGTACAGGGGGATGGCTACACCTTC.

CDR3 sequence (DNA): TGTGCCTGGAGTGCGGACTCCTCTAACTATGGCTACACCTTC. Translation: CAWSADSSNYGYTF. The rearrangement uses TRBV30 and TRBJ1-2; no clear D. The length of the CDR3 is 14 residues. Germline CDR1 reads GTSNPN; CDR2 reads SVGIG (reference sequence). V was trimmed by 1 base and J by 0 bases, leaving 9 bases between them.

The V gene is TRBV28, the J gene TRBJ1-2; D gene unclear. This CDR3 has 13 amino acids. Germline CDR1 and CDR2: MDHEN and SYDVKM. V lost 7 bases, J lost 5 bases, and 14 bases lay in between. The CDR3 nucleotides read TGTGCCAGCACTTCCCGCAGTCGTTATGGCTACACCTTC. Protein: CASTSRSRYGYTF.

The chain links TRBV7-6 to TRBJ2-2; a possible D gene is TRBD2 (6 bases). The germline V and J ends were trimmed by 3 bases and 5 bases, with 7 bases remaining between them. This CDR3 is built from 13 residues. Germline CDR1 reads SGHVS; CDR2 reads FNYEAQ. CDR3 nucleotide sequence: TGTGCCAGCAGCTTTGGGGGGACCGGGGAGCTGTTTTTT. Its translation: CASSFGGTGELFF.

The V gene is TRBV29-1, the J gene TRBJ2-1; 10 bases align to TRBD1. Germline V gene lookup returns CDR1 SQVTM and CDR2 ANQGSEA. Unmatched junction bases numbered 9, after V lost 4 bases and J lost 6 bases. This CDR3 contains 15 residues. The CDR3 nucleotides read TGCAGCGTTGCAGCCTGGGACAGGGGTGGCAATGAGCAGTTCTTC. As protein: CSVAAWDRGGNEQFF.

V gene TRBV15 combines with J gene TRBJ2-5, with D unresolved. V was cut by 4 bases and J by 2 bases, with 5 bases left in between. Germline V gene lookup returns CDR1 LNHNV and CDR2 YYDKDF (reference sequence). The CDR3 contains 12 residues. CDR3 loop: CATSIEQETQYF. The CDR3, as DNA: TGTGCCACCAGCATCGAGCAAGAGACCCAGTACTTC.

This chain links TRBV29-1 with TRBJ1-5; 9 bases are shared with TRBD1. V dropped 4 bases and J dropped 4; count of bases not matched to a gene: 2. Germline lookup yields CDR1 SQVTM and CDR2 ANQGSEA. This CDR3 is built from 13 residues. The CDR3 DNA is TGCAGCGTTGGACAGGGGGGTAATCAGCCCCAGCATTTT. Translated: CSVGQGGNQPQHF. The full variable domain, rest sourced from reference TRBV29-1 and TRBJ1-5, is SAVISQKPSRDICQRGTSLTIQCQVDSQVTMMFWYRQQPGQSLTLIATANQGSEATYESGFVIDKFPISRPNLTFSTLTVSNMSPEDSSIYLCSVGQGGNQPQHFGDGTRLSIL.

The chain couples TRBV27 to TRBJ2-7, with TRBD2 as a possible D gene (6 bases). V shed 5 bases and J shed 5 bases, with 13 bases lying between them. CDR1 is MNHEY and CDR2 is SMNVEV in the germline V gene (reference sequence). The CDR3 contains 13 residues. CDR3 in DNA: TGTGCCAGCAGTACTAGCCTGGGCCACGAGCAGTACTTC. Encoded protein: CASSTSLGHEQYF.

The gene calls are TRBV9 and TRBJ2-7, with TRBD2 identical over 9 bases. Trimming cost V 3 bases and J 4 bases; bases outside gene matches: 8. This CDR3 is built from 15 residues. Germline-derived CDR1 and CDR2 are SGDLS and YYNGEE. CDR3 loop: CASSAGAGGLYEQYF. DNA for the CDR3: TGTGCCAGCAGCGCCGGCGCGGGAGGGCTGTACGAGCAGTACTTC.

CDR3 nucleotide sequence: TGTGCCAGCAGTTACCGGACAGACGAGCAGTACTTC. This translates into CASSYRTDEQYF. The chain has TRBV6-6 and TRBJ2-7; D might be TRBD1 (6 bases). Germline CDR1 and CDR2: MNHNY and SVGAGI (reference sequence). The CDR3 is 12 residues long. The ends were cut back, 2 bases at V and 5 bases at J, with 7 bases in the middle.

This chain links TRBV14 with TRBJ2-5; no reliable D call. Trimming removed 3 bases from V and 2 bases from J, with 13 bases in between. Germline CDR1 is SGHDN and CDR2 is FVKESK. This CDR3 region has 15 residues. The CDR3 loop reads CASSHRLPSQETQYF. Here the CDR3 DNA reads TGTGCCAGCAGCCATCGTCTTCCCAGTCAAGAGACCCAGTACTTC.

The J gene is TRBJ2-4, the V gene TRBV20-1; possible D gene TRBD1, 5 bases. Germline V gene data show CDR1 as DFQATT and CDR2 as SNEGSKA (reference sequence). The germline V and J ends were trimmed by 0 bases and 1 base, with 16 bases remaining between them. This CDR3 contains 17 residues. For the CDR3, the DNA is TGCAGTGCTAGAGATGGGCAGGGCCTACGCGCCAAAAACATTCAGTACTTC. Residues: CSARDGQGLRAKNIQYF.

The chain joins TRBV11-3 to TRBJ2-1, with D tentatively TRBD2 (5 bases). The V end lost 0 bases, the J end lost 3 bases, and 9 bases lay between the germline ends. Germline lookup yields CDR1 SGHNT and CDR2 YENEEA. The CDR3 covers 15 residues. The CDR3 bases are TGTGCCAGCAGCTTAGAGACGGGAAACTACAATGAGCAGTTCTTC. Protein sequence: CASSLETGNYNEQFF. The entire variable domain, with the rest obtained from reference TRBV11-3 and TRBJ2-1, is as follows: EAGVVQSPRYKIIEKKQPVAFWCNPISGHNTLYWYLQNLGQGPELLIRYENEEAVDDSQLPKDRFSAERLKGVDSTLKIQPAELGDSAVYLCASSLETGNYNEQFFGPGTRLTVL.

The J gene is TRBJ2-5, the V gene TRBV20-1; D perhaps matches TRBD1 (6 bases). The CDR3 is 16 amino acids. The germline gives CDR1 DFQATT, CDR2 SNEGSKA (reference sequence). Trimming stripped 0 bases from V and 4 bases from J, with 18 bases between. The CDR3 nucleotides are TGCAGTGCTAGAGATTCCCCGGGACCCAGGGGAGAGACCCAGTACTTC. Translation gives CSARDSPGPRGETQYF.

This chain connects TRBV20-1 to TRBJ1-1; no clear D gene. Germline lookup yields CDR1 DFQATT and CDR2 SNEGSKA (reference sequence). CDR3 length: 14 residues. V dropped 2 bases and J dropped 5 bases, with 15 bases sitting between them. The CDR3 DNA reads TGCAGTGCTAGAAGGGATGAGGCAGAAACTGAAGCTTTCTTT. Translation gives CSARRDEAETEAFF.

This clonotype appeared once. The J gene is TRBJ2-7, the V gene TRBV20-1; TRBD1 is a possible D gene (5 bases). Germline V lookup: CDR1 DFQATT, CDR2 SNEGSKA (reference sequence). V shed 0 bases and J shed 5 bases, with 20 bases lying between them. The CDR3 runs to 16 residues. The CDR3 here is CSARDEALNRIHEQYF. For the CDR3, the DNA is TGCAGTGCTAGAGATGAAGCCCTAAACAGGATCCACGAGCAGTACTTC.

This clonotype is a singleton in its sample. The V gene is TRBV3-1, the J gene TRBJ1-2; D ambiguous. Trimming shortened V by 2 bases and J by 0 bases, and 13 bases separated the two germline ends. The germline CDR1 and CDR2 sequences are LGHDT and YNNKEL (reference sequence). The length of the CDR3 is 16 residues. CDR3 bases: TGTGCCAGCAGCCAAAACCCTCAGAAAACTAACTATGGCTACACCTTC. Translation: CASSQNPQKTNYGYTF.

This clonotype showed up just once. The chain links TRBV29-1 to TRBJ2-7; TRBD2 might be the D (5 bases). CDR3 length: 13 residues. V gave up 3 bases and J gave up 4 bases, with 13 bases separating them. In germline, CDR1 is SQVTM, CDR2 ANQGSEA. As DNA, the CDR3 is TGCAGCGTTGACGGTGGGAGTCTATACGAGCAGTACTTC. Residues: CSVDGGSLYEQYF.

This clonotype came up once. This sequence joins TRBV7-9 and TRBJ2-3; 10 nucleotides agree with TRBD2. Per the germline V gene, CDR1 is SEHNR and CDR2 is FQNEAQ (reference sequence). Unmatched junction bases numbered 6, after V lost 2 bases and J lost 4 bases. The length of the CDR3 is 16 residues. The CDR3 here is CASSLMLAGAADTQYF. The CDR3 DNA follows: TGTGCCAGCAGCTTAATGCTAGCGGGAGCCGCAGATACGCAGTATTTT.

This chain connects TRBV29-1 to TRBJ2-1; the D is unclear. The V end was cut by 7 bases, the J end by 0 bases, with 10 bases between. CDR1 and CDR2 from the germline V gene are SQVTM and ANQGSEA. The CDR3 spans 13 residues. The CDR3 spells CSALPSSYNEQFF. The CDR3 DNA follows: TGCAGCGCACTACCGAGCTCCTACAATGAGCAGTTCTTC.

The chain recombines TRBV20-1 with TRBJ1-3; D not resolved. Germline V gene data show CDR1 as DFQATT and CDR2 as SNEGSKA (reference sequence). This CDR3 spans 13 amino acids. The V and J ends lost 3 bases and 1 base respectively, with 7 bases between them. The CDR3 DNA reads as TGCAGTGCTAGTTCCGCTTCTGGAAACACCATATATTTT. It yields the protein CSASSASGNTIYF.

The rearrangement links TRBV29-1 to TRBJ2-7, with D uncertain. V dropped 1 base and J dropped 5 bases, with 6 bases sitting between them. Germline V gene lookup returns CDR1 SQVTM and CDR2 ANQGSEA. CDR3 size: 11 residues. DNA of the CDR3: TGCAGCGTTGAAGGCCCCAACGAGCAGTACTTC. Protein: CSVEGPNEQYF.

The chain is built from TRBV7-8 and TRBJ2-5; no definite D call. Germline CDR1 is SGHVS and CDR2 is FQNEAQ. The germline V and J ends were trimmed by 1 base and 5 bases, with 14 bases remaining between them. The CDR3 loop spans 15 amino acids. In DNA, the CDR3 is TGTGCCAGCAGCTTAGGACGGACCCGCAGGGAGACCCAGTACTTC. Protein product: CASSLGRTRRETQYF. Full variable domain (outside the CDR3, taken from reference TRBV7-8 and TRBJ2-5): GAGVSQSPRYKVAKRGQDVALRCDPISGHVSLFWYQQALGQGPEFLTYFQNEAQLDKSGLPSDRFFAERPEGSVSTLKIQRTQQEDSAVYLCASSLGRTRRETQYFGPGTRLLVL.